Each of the 20 T cell receptor beta chains below was sequenced from the same sample in a study of monozygotic twins with inflammatory bowel disease. Using the 5' RACE reads, TCRdb records one entry per CDR3 protein without DNA. The sample's table shows fewer than 200,000 distinct CDR3 sequences. The sequenced sample was blood. All receptors come from a human donor with ulcerative colitis or Crohn's disease, or a healthy co-twin of an affected twin (not recorded which).

This rearrangement joins TRBV29-1 to TRBJ2-1; TCRdb proposes TRBD1, but this gene call is untestable without DNA. Looked up from germline, CDR1 is SQVTM and CDR2 is ANQGSEA. The CDR3 contains 14 residues. CDR3 protein: CSARRGQGGLEQFF.

The chain recombines TRBV14 with TRBJ2-3. CDR1 SGHDN and CDR2 FVKESK come from the germline V gene. The CDR3 totals 15 residues. CDR3 protein: CASSQEFLSTDTQYF.

V gene TRBV5-1 combines with J gene TRBJ2-5; TCRdb returns TRBD1, unconfirmable since there is no DNA. CDR1 and CDR2 from the germline V gene are SGHRS and YFSETQ. The CDR3 runs 14 residues. CDR3 residues: CASSRGRGQETQYF.

CDR3 sequence reads: CASSLGIQYEQYF. The chain joins TRBV18 to TRBJ2-7. Germline V gene lookup returns CDR1 KGHSH and CDR2 LQKENI. The CDR3 is 13 residues long.

J is TRBJ2-7 and V is TRBV5-6; TCRdb designates TRBD1, a call that cannot be tested without DNA. This CDR3 has 12 amino acids. Germline CDR1 and CDR2: SGHDT and YYEEEE. CDR3 in amino acids: CASSFSGVEQYF.

The rearrangement links TRBV29-1 to TRBJ1-1; the D gene TCRdb calls, TRBD1, cannot be checked with no DNA. The CDR3 covers 14 residues. The V gene's germline CDR1 is SQVTM and CDR2 ANQGSEA. The CDR3 loop is CSVMGGHQNTEAFF.

This chain joins TRBV28 and TRBJ1-5; the TCRdb D gene call, TRBD1, has no DNA to confirm it. This CDR3 spans 17 amino acids. The germline CDR1 and CDR2 sequences are MDHEN and SYDVKM. The CDR3 sequence: CASSLRLMQGDNQPQHF.

This rearrangement joins TRBV29-1 to TRBJ2-7. CDR1 is SQVTM, CDR2 ANQGSEA, per germline. There are 13 residues in the CDR3. This CDR3 reads CSVEVTVSYEQYF.

This CDR3 is CASRSGQRYGYTF. The chain uses TRBV19 and TRBJ1-2. The CDR3 has 13 amino acids. Per germline, CDR1 LNHDA and CDR2 SQIVND (reference sequence).

This sequence joins TRBV5-4 and TRBJ2-7; checking the TCRdb D call of TRBD2 is not possible without DNA. This CDR3 is built from 16 residues. Germline V lookup: CDR1 SGHNT, CDR2 YYREEE (reference sequence). The CDR3 loop reads CASSLLASGLPYEQYF.

The genes are TRBV12-3 or TRBV12-4 and TRBJ2-7; TCRdb's D call, TRBD1, is unchecked because there is no DNA. CDR3 length: 15 amino acids. CDR3 loop: CASSLGRGLSFEQYF.

The rearrangement uses TRBV12-3 or TRBV12-4 and TRBJ1-5; the D call from TCRdb, TRBD1, cannot be confirmed without DNA. There are 16 residues in the CDR3. This chain's CDR3 is CASSLRTGTLSQPQHF.

The rearrangement links TRBV7-9 to TRBJ1-6. The CDR3 extends over 14 amino acids. Germline V CDR1 and CDR2: SEHNR, FQNEAQ (reference sequence). This CDR3 is CASSPPRAYSPLHF.

The rearrangement uses TRBV5-6 and TRBJ1-6; the TCRdb call, TRBD1, lacks DNA for checking. This CDR3 contains 15 residues. Germline assignment: CDR1 SGHDT and CDR2 YYEEEE. CDR3 sequence reads: CASSPPGGLYSPLHF.

The J gene is TRBJ2-1, the V gene TRBV9; with no DNA, the TCRdb D assignment of TRBD2 cannot be verified. The CDR3 has 15 amino acids. Germline CDR1 SGDLS, CDR2 YYNGEE. CDR3 sequence reads: CASSVALAGGNEQFF.

The chain links TRBV12-3 or TRBV12-4 to TRBJ2-7. The CDR3 spans 15 residues. The CDR3 is CASSLVVGITYEQYF.

The chain combines TRBV6-1 with TRBJ2-7; absent DNA, TCRdb's TRBD2 call cannot be checked. This CDR3 has 13 amino acids. CDR1 and CDR2 (germline): MNHNS, SASEGT. CDR3 sequence reads: CASSERRGNEQYF.

This rearrangement joins TRBV7-3 to TRBJ2-1. CDR3 length: 15 residues. Germline CDR1 is SGHTA and CDR2 is FQGTGA. CDR3 amino acids: CASSQAGAAYNEQFF.

The gene calls are TRBV7-3 and TRBJ1-1; the D call from TCRdb, TRBD1, cannot be confirmed without DNA. The CDR3 is 14 residues long. In germline, CDR1 is SGHTA, CDR2 FQGTGA. The chain's CDR3 is CASSLSGQGTEAFF.

The gene calls are TRBV29-1 and TRBJ1-1. The germline gives CDR1 SQVTM, CDR2 ANQGSEA. The CDR3 spans 13 residues. The CDR3: CSACRGAGSEAFF.